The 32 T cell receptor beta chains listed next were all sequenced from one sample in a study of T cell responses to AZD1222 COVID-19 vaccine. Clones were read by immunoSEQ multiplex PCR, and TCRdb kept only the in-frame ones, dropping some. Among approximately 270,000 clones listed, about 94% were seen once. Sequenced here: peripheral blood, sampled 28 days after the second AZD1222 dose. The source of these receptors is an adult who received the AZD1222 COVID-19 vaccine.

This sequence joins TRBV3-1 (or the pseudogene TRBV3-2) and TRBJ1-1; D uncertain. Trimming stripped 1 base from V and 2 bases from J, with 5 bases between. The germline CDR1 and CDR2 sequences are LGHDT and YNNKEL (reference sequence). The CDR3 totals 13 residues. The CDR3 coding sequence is TGTGCCAGCAGCCAAGGCCCCAACACTGAAGCTTTCTTT. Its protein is CASSQGPNTEAFF.

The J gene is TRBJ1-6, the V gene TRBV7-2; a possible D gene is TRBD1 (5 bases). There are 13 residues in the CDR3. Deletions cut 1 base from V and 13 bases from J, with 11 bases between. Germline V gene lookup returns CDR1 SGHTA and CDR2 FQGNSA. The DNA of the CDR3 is TGTGCCAGCAGCTTAGTTACAGGTGGCCCCCTCCACTTT. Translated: CASSLVTGGPLHF.

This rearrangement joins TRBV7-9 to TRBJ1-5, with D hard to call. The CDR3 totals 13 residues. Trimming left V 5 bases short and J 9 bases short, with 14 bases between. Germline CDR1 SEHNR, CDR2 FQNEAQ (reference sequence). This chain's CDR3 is CASSLDGVLPQHF. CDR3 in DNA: TGTGCCAGCAGCCTGGACGGGGTATTGCCCCAGCATTTT. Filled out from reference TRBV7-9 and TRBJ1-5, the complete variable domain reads DTGVSQNPRHKITKRGQNVTFRCDPISEHNRLYWYRQTLGQGPEFLTYFQNEAQLEKSRLLSDRFSAERPKGSFSTLEIQRTEQGDSAMYLCASSLDGVLPQHFGDGTRLSIL.

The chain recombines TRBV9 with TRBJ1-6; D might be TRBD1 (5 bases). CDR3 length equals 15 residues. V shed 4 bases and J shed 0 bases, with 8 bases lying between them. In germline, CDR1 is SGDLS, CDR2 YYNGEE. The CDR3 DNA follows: TGTGCCAGCAGCCCCGGGGGCTCCTATAATTCACCCCTCCACTTT. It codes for CASSPGGSYNSPLHF.

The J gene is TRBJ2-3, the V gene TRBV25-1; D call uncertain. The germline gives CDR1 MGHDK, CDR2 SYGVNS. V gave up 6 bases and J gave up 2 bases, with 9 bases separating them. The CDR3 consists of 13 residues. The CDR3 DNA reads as TGTGCCAGCAGCGATCATTACACAGATACGCAGTATTTT. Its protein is CASSDHYTDTQYF. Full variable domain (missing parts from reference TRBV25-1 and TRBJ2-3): EADIYQTPRYLVIGTGKKITLECSQTMGHDKMYWYQQDPGMELHLIHYSYGVNSTEKGDLSSESTVSRIRTEHFPLTLESARPSHTSQYLCASSDHYTDTQYFGPGTRLTVL.

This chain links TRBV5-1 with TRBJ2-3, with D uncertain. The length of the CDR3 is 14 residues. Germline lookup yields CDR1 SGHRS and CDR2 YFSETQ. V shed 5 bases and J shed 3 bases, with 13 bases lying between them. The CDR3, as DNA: TGCGCCAGCAGACCCGACGCTGGGACAGATACGCAGTATTTT. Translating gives CASRPDAGTDTQYF.

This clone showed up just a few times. CDR3 DNA: TGTGCCAGCTCACCACGCCTCTCTGGGGCCAACGTCCTGACTTTC. It encodes CASSPRLSGANVLTF. J is TRBJ2-6 and V is TRBV18; D is unresolved. Germline V gene data show CDR1 as KGHSH and CDR2 as LQKENI. V lost 1 base and J 0 bases, leaving 4 bases between the germline ends. There are 15 residues in the CDR3.

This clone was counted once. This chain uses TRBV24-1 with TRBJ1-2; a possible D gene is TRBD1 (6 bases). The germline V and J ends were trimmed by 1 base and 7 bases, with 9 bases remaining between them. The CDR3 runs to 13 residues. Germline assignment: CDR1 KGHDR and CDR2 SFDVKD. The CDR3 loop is CATSDLTGFGYTF. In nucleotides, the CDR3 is TGTGCCACCAGTGATTTAACAGGGTTTGGCTACACCTTC.

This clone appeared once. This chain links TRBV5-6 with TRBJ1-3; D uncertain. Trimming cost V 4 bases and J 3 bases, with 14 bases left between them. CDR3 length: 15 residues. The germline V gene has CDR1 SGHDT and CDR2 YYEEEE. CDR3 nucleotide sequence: TGTGCCAGCAGCCCCGCTGGGGTAGGTGGAAACACCATATATTTT. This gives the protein CASSPAGVGGNTIYF.

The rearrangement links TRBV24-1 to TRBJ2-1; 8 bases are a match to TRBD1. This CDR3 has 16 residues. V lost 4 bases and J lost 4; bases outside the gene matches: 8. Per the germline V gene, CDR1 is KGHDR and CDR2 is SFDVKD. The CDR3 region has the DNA TGTGCCACCAGTGACCGAGCAGGGGGCGGGTACAATGAGCAGTTCTTC. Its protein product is CATSDRAGGGYNEQFF.

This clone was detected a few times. For the CDR3, the DNA is TGCAGCGTTGAACAAAGGGGCACTGAAGCTTTCTTT. Translated: CSVEQRGTEAFF. This sequence joins TRBV29-1 and TRBJ1-1; weak D call: TRBD1 (5 bases). The ends were cut back, 2 bases at V and 4 bases at J, with 8 bases in the middle. The CDR3 loop spans 12 amino acids. Germline values: CDR1 SQVTM, CDR2 ANQGSEA.

The CDR3 reads CASSDRTNTGELFF. The CDR3 DNA follows: TGTGCCAGCAGTGACAGGACGAACACCGGGGAGCTGTTTTTT. The chain links TRBV2 to TRBJ2-2; D is undetermined. The CDR3 covers 14 residues. V lost 3 bases, J lost 0 bases, and 5 bases lay in between. The germline CDR1 and CDR2 sequences are SNHLY and FYNNEI. Full variable domain (missing parts from reference TRBV2 and TRBJ2-2): EPEVTQTPSHQVTQMGQEVILRCVPISNHLYFYWYRQILGQKVEFLVSFYNNEISEKSEIFDDQFSVERPDGSNFTLKIRSTKLEDSAMYFCASSDRTNTGELFFGEGSRLTVL.

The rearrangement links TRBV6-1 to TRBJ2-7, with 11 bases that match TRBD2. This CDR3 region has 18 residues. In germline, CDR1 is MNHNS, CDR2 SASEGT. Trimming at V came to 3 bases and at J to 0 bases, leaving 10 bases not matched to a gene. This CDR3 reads CASSEVAGGVTDSYEQYF. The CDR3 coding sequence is TGTGCCAGCAGTGAGGTAGCGGGGGGGGTGACGGACTCCTACGAGCAGTACTTC.

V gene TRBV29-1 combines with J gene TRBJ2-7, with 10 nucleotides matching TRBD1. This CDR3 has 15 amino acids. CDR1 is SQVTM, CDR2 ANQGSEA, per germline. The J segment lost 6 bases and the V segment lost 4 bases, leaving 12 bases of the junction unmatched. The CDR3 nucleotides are TGCAGCGTTGTGGGGACAGGGGTCGATCGAGGCGAGCAGTACTTC. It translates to CSVVGTGVDRGEQYF.

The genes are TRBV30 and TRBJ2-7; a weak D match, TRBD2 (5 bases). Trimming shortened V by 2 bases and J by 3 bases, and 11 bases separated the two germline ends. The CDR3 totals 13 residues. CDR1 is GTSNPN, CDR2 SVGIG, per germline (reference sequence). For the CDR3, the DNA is TGTGCCTGGAGTTCTGGACTGAACTACGAGCAGTACTTC. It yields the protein CAWSSGLNYEQYF.

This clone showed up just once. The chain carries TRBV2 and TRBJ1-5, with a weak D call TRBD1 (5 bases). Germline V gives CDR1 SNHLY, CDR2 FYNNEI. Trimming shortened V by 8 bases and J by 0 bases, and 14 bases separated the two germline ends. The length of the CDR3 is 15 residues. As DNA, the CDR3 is TGTGCCAGCGGGACGTCTCGGTATAGCAATCAGCCCCAGCATTTT. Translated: CASGTSRYSNQPQHF.

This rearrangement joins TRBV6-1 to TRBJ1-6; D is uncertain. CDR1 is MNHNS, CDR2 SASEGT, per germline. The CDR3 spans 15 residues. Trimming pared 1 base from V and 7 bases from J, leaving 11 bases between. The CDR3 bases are TGTGCCAGCAGTGAAGACGGCGGAAGAAATTCACCCCTCCACTTT. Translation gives CASSEDGGRNSPLHF.

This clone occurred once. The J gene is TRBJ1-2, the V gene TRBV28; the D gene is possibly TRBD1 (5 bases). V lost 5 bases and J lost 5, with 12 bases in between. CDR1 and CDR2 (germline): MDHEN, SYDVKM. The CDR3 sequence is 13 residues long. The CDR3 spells CASSPRQTYGYTF. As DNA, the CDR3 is TGTGCCAGCAGTCCGCGACAGACGTATGGCTACACCTTC.

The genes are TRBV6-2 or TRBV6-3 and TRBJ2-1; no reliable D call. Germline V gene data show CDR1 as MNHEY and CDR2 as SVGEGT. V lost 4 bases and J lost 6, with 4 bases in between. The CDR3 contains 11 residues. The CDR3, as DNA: TGTGCCAGCAGTTCTCTCAATGAGCAGTTCTTC. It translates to CASSSLNEQFF.

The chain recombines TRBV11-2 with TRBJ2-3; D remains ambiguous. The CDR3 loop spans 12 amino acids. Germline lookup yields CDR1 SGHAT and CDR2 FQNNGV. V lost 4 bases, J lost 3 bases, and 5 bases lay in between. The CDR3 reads CASSSSTDTQYF. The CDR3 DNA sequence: TGTGCCAGCAGCTCCTCTACAGATACGCAGTATTTT.

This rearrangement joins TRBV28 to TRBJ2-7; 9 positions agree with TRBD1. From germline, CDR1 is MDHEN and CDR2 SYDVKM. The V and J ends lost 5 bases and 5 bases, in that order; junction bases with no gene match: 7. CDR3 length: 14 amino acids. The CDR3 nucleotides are TGTGCCAGCAGTCCCAGGGACAGGGTAGACGAGCAGTACTTC. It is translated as CASSPRDRVDEQYF.

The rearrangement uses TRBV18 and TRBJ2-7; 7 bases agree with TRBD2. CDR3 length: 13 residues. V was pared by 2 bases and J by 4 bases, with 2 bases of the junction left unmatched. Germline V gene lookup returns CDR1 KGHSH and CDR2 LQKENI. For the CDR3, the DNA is TGTGCCAGCTCACCAGGGGGGGGATACGAGCAGTACTTC. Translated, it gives CASSPGGGYEQYF.

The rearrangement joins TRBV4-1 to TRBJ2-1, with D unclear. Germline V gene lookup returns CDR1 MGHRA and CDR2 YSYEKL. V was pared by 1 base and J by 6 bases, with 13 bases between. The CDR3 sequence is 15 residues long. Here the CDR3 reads CASSQAAGRLNEQFF. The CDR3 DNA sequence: TGCGCCAGCAGCCAAGCCGCCGGACGGCTCAATGAGCAGTTCTTC.

DNA for the CDR3: TGTGCCAGCAGCTTGTCAGGGTCCGGTGAAAAACTGTTTTTT. This codes for CASSLSGSGEKLFF. The chain employs TRBV5-4 and TRBJ1-4; D perhaps matches TRBD1 (5 bases). V lost 1 base and J lost 7, with 11 bases in between. Looked up from germline, CDR1 is SGHNT and CDR2 is YYREEE (reference sequence). The length of the CDR3 is 14 residues.

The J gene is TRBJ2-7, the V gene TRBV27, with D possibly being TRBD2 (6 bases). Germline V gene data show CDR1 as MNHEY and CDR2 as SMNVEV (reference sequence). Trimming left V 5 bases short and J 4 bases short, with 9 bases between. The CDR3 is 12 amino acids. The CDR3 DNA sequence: TGTGCCAGCAGTGGGACTCCTTACGAGCAGTACTTC. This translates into CASSGTPYEQYF.

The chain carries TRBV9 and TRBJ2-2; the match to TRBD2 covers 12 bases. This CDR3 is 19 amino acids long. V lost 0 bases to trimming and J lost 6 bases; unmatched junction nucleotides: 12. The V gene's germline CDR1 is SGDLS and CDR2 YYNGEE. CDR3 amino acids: CASSVGPSGRAVGAGELFF. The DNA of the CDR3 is TGTGCCAGCAGCGTAGGGCCTAGCGGGAGGGCGGTCGGGGCCGGGGAGCTGTTTTTT.

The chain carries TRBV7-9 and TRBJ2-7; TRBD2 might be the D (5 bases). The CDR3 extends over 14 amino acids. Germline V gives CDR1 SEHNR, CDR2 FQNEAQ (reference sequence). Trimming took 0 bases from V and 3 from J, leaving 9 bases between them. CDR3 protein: CASSLAAEVYEQYF. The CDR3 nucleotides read TGTGCCAGCAGCTTAGCGGCGGAGGTCTACGAGCAGTACTTC.

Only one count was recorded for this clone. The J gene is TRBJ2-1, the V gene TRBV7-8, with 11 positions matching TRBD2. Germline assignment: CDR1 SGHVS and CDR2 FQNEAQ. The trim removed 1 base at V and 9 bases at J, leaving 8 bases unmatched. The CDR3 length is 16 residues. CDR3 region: CASSLGGLAEISEQFF. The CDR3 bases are TGTGCCAGCAGCTTAGGGGGACTAGCGGAAATCTCTGAGCAGTTCTTC.

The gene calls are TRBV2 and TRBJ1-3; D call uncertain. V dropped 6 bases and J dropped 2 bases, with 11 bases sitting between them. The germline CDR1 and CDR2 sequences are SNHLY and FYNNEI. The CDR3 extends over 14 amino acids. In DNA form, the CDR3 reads TGTGCCAGCAGGCCAGACATCACTGGAAACACCATATATTTT. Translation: CASRPDITGNTIYF.

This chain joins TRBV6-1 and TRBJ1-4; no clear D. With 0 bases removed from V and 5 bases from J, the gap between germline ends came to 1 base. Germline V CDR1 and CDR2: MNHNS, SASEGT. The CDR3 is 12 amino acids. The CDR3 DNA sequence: TGTGCCAGCAGTGAAGCCAATGAAAAACTGTTTTTT. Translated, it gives CASSEANEKLFF.

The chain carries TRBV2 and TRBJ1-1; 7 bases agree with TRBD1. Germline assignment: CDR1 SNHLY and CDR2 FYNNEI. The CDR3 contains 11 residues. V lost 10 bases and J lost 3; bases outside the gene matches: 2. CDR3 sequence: CATGGYTEAFF. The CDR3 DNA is TGTGCCACAGGGGGTTACACTGAAGCTTTCTTT.

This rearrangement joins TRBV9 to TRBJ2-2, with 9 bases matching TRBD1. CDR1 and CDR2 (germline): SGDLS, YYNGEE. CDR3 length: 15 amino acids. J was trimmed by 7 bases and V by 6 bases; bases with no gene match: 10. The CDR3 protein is CASTTGTGWNGELFF. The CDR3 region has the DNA TGTGCCAGCACGACCGGGACAGGGTGGAACGGGGAGCTGTTTTTT.